This TCR beta chain was documented in a study of blood T cell repertoires in COVID-19. Some clones are missing from TCRdb's copy, which holds only in-frame ones; the method was immunoSEQ multiplex PCR. Seen here are around 100,000 clones, approximately 62% observed once, and the top ten hold roughly 6%. This clone has just a few counts. Between the trimmed V and J ends, which lost 3 bases and 3 bases, there was a span of 9 bases. The CDR3 sequence is 13 residues long. The receptor's source is an elderly man with acute or convalescent COVID-19. Sequencing used peripheral blood. J is TRBJ2-7 and V is TRBV23-1; maybe TRBD2 (6 bases). TRBV23-1 is given ORF status, its function remaining uncertain. The chain's CDR3 is CASSHRGGYEQYF. CDR3 DNA sequence: TGCGCCAGCAGTCATAGGGGAGGCTACGAGCAGTACTTC.